The rows below give T cell receptor beta chains drawn from one sample of a study of blood T cell repertoires in COVID-19. Clones were read by immunoSEQ multiplex PCR, and TCRdb kept only the in-frame ones, dropping some. In the table there are approximately 53,000 clones, 90% to 95% of which are singletons. The material sequenced was peripheral blood. The receptors were gathered from a woman aged 80 or over with acute or convalescent COVID-19. The CDR3 runs from the conserved cysteine through the conserved F or W. A D gene is named only where the DNA matches it firmly. Rows may omit the clone size; those that give it use once, few, many or a size class.

V gene,D gene,clone size,J gene,CDR3 DNA,CDR3 protein
TRBV7-3,TRBD2,-,TRBJ2-7,TGTGCCAGCAGCCGGACTAGCGGCATCTCCTACGAGCAGTACTTC,CASSRTSGISYEQYF
TRBV5-4,TRBD2,-,TRBJ2-1,TGTGCCAGCAGCCCCGGGAGGGGGGTCTCCTACAATGAGCAGTTCTTC,CASSPGRGVSYNEQFF
TRBV5-1,-,-,TRBJ2-2,TGCGCCAGCAGCTTCGTAGCGGGACAGCCAACCGGGGAGCTGTTTTTT,CASSFVAGQPTGELFF
TRBV6-1,-,-,TRBJ2-3,TGTGCCAGCAGTGAAGTTAGGGGTTCGTATACGCAGTATTTT,CASSEVRGSYTQYF
TRBV5-4,-,-,TRBJ2-2,TGTGCCAGCAGCTTGGGATACGGACTCAACTCGAACACCGGGGAGCTGTTTTTT,CASSLGYGLNSNTGELFF
TRBV11-3,-,-,TRBJ1-3,TGTGCCAGCAGCGACGGTGGAGGCATCTCTGGAAACACCATATATTTT,CASSDGGGISGNTIYF
TRBV18,-,-,TRBJ1-5,TGTGCCAGCTCACCACCGGGGGGGTCCGGCAATCAGCCCCAGCATTTT,CASSPPGGSGNQPQHF
TRBV19,-,few,TRBJ1-5,TGTGCCAGTACCCCCGACAGTATTAGCAATCAGCCCCAGCATTTT,CASTPDSISNQPQHF
TRBV5-1,-,-,TRBJ1-4,TGCGCCAGCAGCTCCTATAGATTCACCAATGAAAAACTGTTTTTT,CASSSYRFTNEKLFF
TRBV11-3,-,-,TRBJ2-1,TGTGCCAGCAGCTTAGATAAGATGGGGAGTAGCTCCTACAATGAGCAGTTCTTC,CASSLDKMGSSSYNEQFF
TRBV5-1,TRBD2,once,TRBJ2-5,TGCGCCAGCAGCGACTCGGGAGGGCCGGGGGAGACCCAGTACTTC,CASSDSGGPGETQYF
TRBV4-3,-,-,TRBJ2-7,TGCGCCAGCAGCCCGGATATATCCGGGTTTCCCTACGAGCAGTACTTC,CASSPDISGFPYEQYF
TRBV5-4,TRBD1,-,TRBJ2-3,TGTGCCAGCAGCTTGTACACAGGGGGCACAGATACGCAGTATTTT,CASSLYTGGTDTQYF
TRBV24-1,-,-,TRBJ2-7,TGTGCCACCAGTGATAGTCAGGGCCTCGAGCAGTACTTC,CATSDSQGLEQYF
TRBV6-5,-,-,TRBJ1-2,TGTGCCAGCACCCTGTCCGGGTCGGGTGGCTACACCTTC,CASTLSGSGGYTF
TRBV7-2,-,-,TRBJ1-4,TGTGCCAGCAGCTTCACCGGGACAAGGCCAACAACTAATGAAAAACTGTTTTTT,CASSFTGTRPTTNEKLFF
TRBV7-2,-,-,TRBJ2-5,TGTGCCAGCAGCCCATTAGGGGATTTTACAGAGACCCAGTACTTC,CASSPLGDFTETQYF
TRBV18,TRBD2,-,TRBJ2-7,TGTGCCAGCTCCTTGGCGGCTAGCGGGAGTGGAGTGTACGAGCAGTACTTC,CASSLAASGSGVYEQYF
TRBV7-8,-,once,TRBJ2-3,TGTGCCAGCAGCTTAGCGGGAGCACCGCAGTATTTT,CASSLAGAPQYF
TRBV28,TRBD2,-,TRBJ2-7,TGTGCCAGCAGTCTCGCCTCGGGACTAGCGAAAATTTCCTACGAGCAGTACTTC,CASSLASGLAKISYEQYF
TRBV19,TRBD1,-,TRBJ2-2,TGTGCCAGTGGAAAAGCGGACAGGAGAACCGGGGAGCTGTTTTTT,CASGKADRRTGELFF
TRBV4-2,TRBD2,-,TRBJ2-2,TGTGCCAGCAGCACCGGACTAGCCTTCGGGAGAGGAGGCACCGGGGAGCTGTTTTTT,CASSTGLAFGRGGTGELFF
TRBV12-3/TRBV12-4,-,-,TRBJ2-3,TGTGCCAGCAGATACCTAGGTCTAGATACGCAGTATTTT,CASRYLGLDTQYF
TRBV7-3,TRBD2,-,TRBJ2-3,TGTGCCAGCAGCTCCTCCGGGACTAGCGGGTCCAGACCCGAGACGCAGTATTTT,CASSSSGTSGSRPETQYF
TRBV11-3,TRBD1,-,TRBJ2-7,TGTGCCAGCAGCGGTACAGGGGATGGCTACGAGCAGTACTTC,CASSGTGDGYEQYF
TRBV11-2,-,-,TRBJ1-1,TGTGCCAGCAGCCCAAGATCAGGGGACCTACGTGGGAACACTGAAGCTTTCTTT,CASSPRSGDLRGNTEAFF
TRBV5-1,TRBD1,-,TRBJ2-7,TGCGCCAGCAGCTCCGGGACAGGATCCTACGAGCAGTACTTC,CASSSGTGSYEQYF
TRBV7-2,-,-,TRBJ2-3,TGTGCCAGCAGTCCTCAGATGACGGGAGTATCGGATACGCAGTATTTT,CASSPQMTGVSDTQYF
TRBV4-3,TRBD2,-,TRBJ2-1,TGCGCCAGCAGCCCCTTGCCAGCGGGAGGCGCCGGTGAGCAGTTCTTC,CASSPLPAGGAGEQFF
TRBV12-3/TRBV12-4,-,-,TRBJ1-3,TGTGCCAGCAGTTTAAACAGGATAAACACCATATATTTT,CASSLNRINTIYF
TRBV10-3,-,-,TRBJ1-6,TGTGCCATCAGTGATGAAGGCCTCCGGGCACCCCTCCACTTT,CAISDEGLRAPLHF
TRBV24-1,-,-,TRBJ1-2,TGTGCCACCAGTGATTTGGAGGAGCGGGGGAGGGCCAACTATGGCTACACCTTC,CATSDLEERGRANYGYTF
TRBV6-1,TRBD1,once,TRBJ1-2,TGTGCCAGCAGCCTGACAGGGAACTATGGCTACACCTTC,CASSLTGNYGYTF
TRBV6-5,-,-,TRBJ2-1,TGTGCCAGCAGTTACTCTTCCCGCGCGCGTGAGCAGTTCTTC,CASSYSSRAREQFF
TRBV4-2,TRBD2,-,TRBJ2-1,TGTGCCAGCAGCCAAGGTCTACTAGCGGCGAATGAGCAGTTCTTC,CASSQGLLAANEQFF
TRBV19,-,-,TRBJ1-5,TGTGCCAGTAGTATCAGCCTCAGCGGTCAGCCCCAGCATTTT,CASSISLSGQPQHF
TRBV25-1,TRBD1,-,TRBJ1-1,TGTGCCAGCAGTGACTTAGGGACAGGGAAGCGAGCTTTCTTT,CASSDLGTGKRAFF
TRBV3-1/TRBV3-2,TRBD1,-,TRBJ1-4,TGTGCCAGCAGCCAACCATTACGGGACAGGCCGAATTTGTTTTTT,CASSQPLRDRPNLFF
TRBV5-1,TRBD1,-,TRBJ2-7,TGCGCCAGCAGCATTGGACAGGACTACGAGCAGTACTTC,CASSIGQDYEQYF
TRBV5-4,TRBD1,-,TRBJ2-7,TGTGCCAGCAGCCAGGATTGGGACAGAGCAGTCTACGAGCAGTACTTC,CASSQDWDRAVYEQYF
TRBV30,TRBD1,-,TRBJ1-4,TGTGCCTGGAGTGTAGTACTGGGACAGGGGGAAGCACTGTTTTTT,CAWSVVLGQGEALFF